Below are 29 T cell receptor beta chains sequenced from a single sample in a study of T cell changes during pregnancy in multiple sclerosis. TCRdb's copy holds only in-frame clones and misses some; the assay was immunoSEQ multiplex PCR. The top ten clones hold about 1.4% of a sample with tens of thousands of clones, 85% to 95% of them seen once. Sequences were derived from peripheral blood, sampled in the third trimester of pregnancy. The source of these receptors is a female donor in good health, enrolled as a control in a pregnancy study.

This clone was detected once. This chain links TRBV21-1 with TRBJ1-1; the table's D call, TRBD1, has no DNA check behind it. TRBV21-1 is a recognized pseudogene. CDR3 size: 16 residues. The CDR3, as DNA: TGTGCCAGCAGCAAAGAGAACAGCCGCATGAACACTGAAGCTTTCTTT. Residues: CASSKENSRMNTEAFF.

CDR3 protein: CATLPWASRGMDAGELFF. In nucleotides, the CDR3 is TGTGCCACGCTACCCTGGGCGTCGCGGGGGATGGATGCCGGGGAGCTGTTTTTT. The chain has TRBV19 and TRBJ2-2, with 7 bases lining up with TRBD2. With 10 bases clipped from V and 6 bases from J, the junction kept 23 bases outside the gene matches. CDR1 and CDR2 (germline): LNHDA, SQIVND (reference sequence). There are 18 residues in the CDR3.

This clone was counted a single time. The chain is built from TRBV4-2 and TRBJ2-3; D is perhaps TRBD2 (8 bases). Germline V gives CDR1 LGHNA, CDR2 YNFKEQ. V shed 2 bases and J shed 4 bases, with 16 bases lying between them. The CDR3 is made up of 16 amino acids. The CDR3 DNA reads TGTGCCAGCAGCCAAAATACGGGAGGGGGCGCAGATACGCAGTATTTT. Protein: CASSQNTGGGADTQYF.

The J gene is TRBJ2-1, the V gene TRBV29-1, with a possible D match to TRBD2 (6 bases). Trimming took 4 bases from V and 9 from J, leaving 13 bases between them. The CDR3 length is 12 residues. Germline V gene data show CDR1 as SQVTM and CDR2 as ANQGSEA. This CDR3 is CSVARGSFEQFF. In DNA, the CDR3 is TGCAGCGTTGCTCGGGGGTCGTTTGAGCAGTTCTTC.

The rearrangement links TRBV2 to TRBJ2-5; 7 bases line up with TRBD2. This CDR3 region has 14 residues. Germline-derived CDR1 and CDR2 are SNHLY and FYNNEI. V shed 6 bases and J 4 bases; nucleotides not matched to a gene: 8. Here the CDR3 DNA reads TGTGCCAGCAGCCAGACTAGCTCGACAGAGACCCAGTACTTC. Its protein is CASSQTSSTETQYF.

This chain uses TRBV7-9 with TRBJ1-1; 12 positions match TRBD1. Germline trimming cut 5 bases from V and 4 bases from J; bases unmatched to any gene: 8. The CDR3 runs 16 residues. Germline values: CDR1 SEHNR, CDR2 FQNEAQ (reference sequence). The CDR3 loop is CASSLGTGGGITEAFF. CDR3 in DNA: TGTGCCAGCAGCCTTGGGACAGGGGGCGGAATCACTGAAGCTTTCTTT.

The CDR3 region is CASSFGQGAGELFF. CDR3 nucleotide sequence: TGCGCCAGCAGCTTCGGACAGGGAGCCGGGGAGCTGTTTTTT. The V call is TRBV5-1, the J call TRBJ2-2, with 8 positions matching TRBD1. CDR3 length: 14 residues. Germline V lookup: CDR1 SGHRS, CDR2 YFSETQ. The junction had 3 bases not matched to a gene; V was cut back by 2 bases and J by 6 bases.

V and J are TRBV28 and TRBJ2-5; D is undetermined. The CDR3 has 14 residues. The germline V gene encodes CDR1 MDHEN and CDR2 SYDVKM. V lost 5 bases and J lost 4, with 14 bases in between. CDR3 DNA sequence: TGTGCCAGCAGTCCGGGTCGCGAGATAGAGACCCAGTACTTC. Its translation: CASSPGREIETQYF.

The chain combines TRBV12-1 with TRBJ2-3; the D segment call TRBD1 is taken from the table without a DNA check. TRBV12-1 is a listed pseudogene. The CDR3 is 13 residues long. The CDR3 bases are TGTGCCAGCAGCACCAGGGTGGCAGATACGCAGTATTTT. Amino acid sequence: CASSTRVADTQYF.

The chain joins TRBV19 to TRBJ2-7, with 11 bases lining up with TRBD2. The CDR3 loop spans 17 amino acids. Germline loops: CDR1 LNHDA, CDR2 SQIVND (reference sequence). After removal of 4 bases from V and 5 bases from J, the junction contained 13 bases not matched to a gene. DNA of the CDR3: TGTGCCAGTAGTAACTCCGGGACTAGCGGCCGATCCCACGAGCAGTACTTC. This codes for CASSNSGTSGRSHEQYF.

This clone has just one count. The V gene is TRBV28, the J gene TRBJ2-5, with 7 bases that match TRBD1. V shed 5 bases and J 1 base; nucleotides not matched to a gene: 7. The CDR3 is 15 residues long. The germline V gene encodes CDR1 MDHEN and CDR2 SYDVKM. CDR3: CASSRRDRSQETQYF. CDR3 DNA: TGTGCCAGCAGTCGACGGGACAGAAGCCAAGAGACCCAGTACTTC.

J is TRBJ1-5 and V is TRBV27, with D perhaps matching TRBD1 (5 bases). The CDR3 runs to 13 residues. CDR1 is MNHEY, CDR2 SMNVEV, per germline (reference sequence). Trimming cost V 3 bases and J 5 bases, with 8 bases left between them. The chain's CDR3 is CASSFGGDQPQHF. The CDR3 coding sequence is TGTGCCAGCAGTTTCGGAGGGGATCAGCCCCAGCATTTT.

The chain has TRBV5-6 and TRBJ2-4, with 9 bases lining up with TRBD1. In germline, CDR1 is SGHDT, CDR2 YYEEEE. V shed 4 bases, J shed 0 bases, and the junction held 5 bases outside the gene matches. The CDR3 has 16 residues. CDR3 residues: CASSRGQGLAKNIQYF. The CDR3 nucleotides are TGTGCCAGCAGCCGGGGACAGGGCTTAGCCAAAAACATTCAGTACTTC.

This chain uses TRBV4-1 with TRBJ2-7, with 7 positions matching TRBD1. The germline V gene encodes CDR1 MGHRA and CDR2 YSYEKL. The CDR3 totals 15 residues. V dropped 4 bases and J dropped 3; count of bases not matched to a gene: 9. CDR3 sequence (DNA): TGCGCCAGCAGCCGAGACGGGACAGCTATCTACGAGCAGTACTTC. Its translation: CASSRDGTAIYEQYF.

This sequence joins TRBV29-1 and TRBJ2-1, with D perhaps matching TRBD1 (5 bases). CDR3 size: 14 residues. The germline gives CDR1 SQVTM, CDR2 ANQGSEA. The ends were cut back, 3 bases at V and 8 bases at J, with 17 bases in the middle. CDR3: CSVEGPPGGDEQFF. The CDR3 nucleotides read TGCAGCGTTGAGGGGCCCCCCGGCGGCGATGAGCAGTTCTTC.

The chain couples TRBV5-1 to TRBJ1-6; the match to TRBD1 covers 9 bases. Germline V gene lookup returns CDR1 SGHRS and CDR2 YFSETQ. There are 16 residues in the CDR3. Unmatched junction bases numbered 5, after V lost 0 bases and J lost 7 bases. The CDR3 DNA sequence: TGCGCCAGCAGCTTGGGCGTTGACAGGGGGAATTCACCCCTCCACTTT. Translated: CASSLGVDRGNSPLHF.

CDR3 amino acids: CASSLEKREGNNEQFF. CDR3 DNA sequence: TGTGCCAGCAGCTTAGAGAAGCGGGAGGGAAACAATGAGCAGTTCTTC. This rearrangement joins TRBV7-9 to TRBJ2-1, with TRBD2 identical over 10 bases. The length of the CDR3 is 16 residues. Germline values: CDR1 SEHNR, CDR2 FQNEAQ (reference sequence). Germline trimming cut 1 base from V and 5 bases from J; bases unmatched to any gene: 5.

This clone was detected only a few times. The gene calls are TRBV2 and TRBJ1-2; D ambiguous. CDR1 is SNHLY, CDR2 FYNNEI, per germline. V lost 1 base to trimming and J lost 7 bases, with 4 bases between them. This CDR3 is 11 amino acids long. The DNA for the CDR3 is TGTGCCAGCAGTGAAGAGCCTGGCTACACCTTC. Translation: CASSEEPGYTF. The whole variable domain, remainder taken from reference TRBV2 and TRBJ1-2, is EPEVTQTPSHQVTQMGQEVILRCVPISNHLYFYWYRQILGQKVEFLVSFYNNEISEKSEIFDDQFSVERPDGSNFTLKIRSTKLEDSAMYFCASSEEPGYTFGSGTRLTVV.

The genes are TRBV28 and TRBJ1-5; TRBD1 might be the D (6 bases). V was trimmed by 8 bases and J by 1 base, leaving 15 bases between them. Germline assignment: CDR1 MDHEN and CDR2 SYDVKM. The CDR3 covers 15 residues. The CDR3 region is CASFTGTASNQPQHF. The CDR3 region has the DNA TGTGCCAGCTTTACAGGGACGGCAAGCAATCAGCCCCAGCATTTT.

The chain's CDR3 is CASSPLEGYEQYF. In nucleotides, the CDR3 is TGTGCCAGCAGCCCCCTGGAGGGGTACGAGCAGTACTTC. The chain carries TRBV5-4 and TRBJ2-7; maybe TRBD2 (6 bases). CDR1 is SGHNT and CDR2 is YYREEE in the germline V gene (reference sequence). The CDR3 loop spans 13 amino acids. V was shortened by 4 bases and J by 4 bases, with 12 bases between the two germline ends.

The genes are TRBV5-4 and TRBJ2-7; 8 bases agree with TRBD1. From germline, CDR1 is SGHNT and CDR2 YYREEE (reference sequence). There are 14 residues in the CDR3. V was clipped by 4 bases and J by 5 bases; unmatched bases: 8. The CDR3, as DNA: TGTGCCAGCAGCGTCGGACAGGGCGGGGACGAGCAGTACTTC. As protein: CASSVGQGGDEQYF.

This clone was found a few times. The CDR3 bases are TGCGCCAGCAGCTTGTTAGGGACTAGCGGCGCAGATACGCAGTATTTT. This translates into CASSLLGTSGADTQYF. The chain joins TRBV5-1 to TRBJ2-3; 11 nucleotides align to TRBD2. The CDR3 has 16 residues. V lost 1 base and J lost 4; bases outside the gene matches: 5. Germline loops: CDR1 SGHRS, CDR2 YFSETQ.

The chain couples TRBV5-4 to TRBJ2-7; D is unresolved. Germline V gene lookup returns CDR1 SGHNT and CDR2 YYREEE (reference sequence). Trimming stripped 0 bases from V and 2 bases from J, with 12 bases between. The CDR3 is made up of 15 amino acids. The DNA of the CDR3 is TGTGCCAGCAGCTTGGCCCACTCGCCCCCCTACGAGCAGTACTTC. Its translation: CASSLAHSPPYEQYF.

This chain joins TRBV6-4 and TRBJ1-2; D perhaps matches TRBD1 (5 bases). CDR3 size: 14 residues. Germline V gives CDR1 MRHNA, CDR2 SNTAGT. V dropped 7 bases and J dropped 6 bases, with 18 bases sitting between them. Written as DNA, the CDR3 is TGTGCCAGCAAGGTTCCGGGGGTAAGGGATGGCTACACCTTC. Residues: CASKVPGVRDGYTF.

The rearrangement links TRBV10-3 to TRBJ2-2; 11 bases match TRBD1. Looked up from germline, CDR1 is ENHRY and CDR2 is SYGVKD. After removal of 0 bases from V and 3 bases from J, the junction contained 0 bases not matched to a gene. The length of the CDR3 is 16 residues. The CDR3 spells CAISESGQGDTGELFF. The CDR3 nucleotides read TGTGCCATCAGTGAGTCGGGACAGGGGGACACCGGGGAGCTGTTTTTT.

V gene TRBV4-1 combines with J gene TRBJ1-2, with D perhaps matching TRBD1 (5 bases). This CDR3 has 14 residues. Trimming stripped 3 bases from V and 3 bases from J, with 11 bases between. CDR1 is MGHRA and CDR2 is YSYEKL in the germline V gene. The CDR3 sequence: CASSHQGSDYGYTF. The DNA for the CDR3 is TGCGCCAGCAGCCATCAGGGTTCCGACTATGGCTACACCTTC.

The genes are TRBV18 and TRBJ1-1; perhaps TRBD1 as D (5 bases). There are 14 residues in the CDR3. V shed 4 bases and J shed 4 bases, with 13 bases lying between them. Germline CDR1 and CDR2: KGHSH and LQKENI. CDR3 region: CASSLPGDGTEAFF. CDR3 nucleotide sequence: TGTGCCAGCTCACTTCCGGGGGATGGCACTGAAGCTTTCTTT.

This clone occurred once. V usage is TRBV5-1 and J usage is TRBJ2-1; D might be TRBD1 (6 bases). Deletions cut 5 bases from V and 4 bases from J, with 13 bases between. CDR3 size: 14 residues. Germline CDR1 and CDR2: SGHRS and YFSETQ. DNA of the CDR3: TGCGCCAGCAGGCCAGGGGCGCGGTACAATGAGCAGTTCTTC. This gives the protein CASRPGARYNEQFF.

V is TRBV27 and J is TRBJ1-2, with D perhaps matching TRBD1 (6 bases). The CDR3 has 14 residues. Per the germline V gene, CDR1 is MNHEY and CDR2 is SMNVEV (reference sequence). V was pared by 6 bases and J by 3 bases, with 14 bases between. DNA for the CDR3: TGTGCCAGCAGGCTCCGGGGGGGCCACTATGGCTACACCTTC. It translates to CASRLRGGHYGYTF.